This TCR beta chain was captured in a study of post-analysis software for immune sequencing data. Study conclusions and caveats: Comparison of patients with controls showed five or six TRBV segments more frequent in patients, TRBV5-6, TRBV5-1 and TRBV20-1 among them.

Sequencing libraries made from TCR beta cDNA carried unique molecular identifiers. When 1 to 10 million T cells were used, they gave about 550,000 cDNA molecules. TCRdb passed the PCR reads through MiXCR, listing each CDR3 protein once. The sample has 500,000 to 600,000 distinct CDR3 sequences; 40% to 50% are singletons. Comments on this clonotype: Its antigen is undetermined.

This CDR3 comprises 15 residues. V lost 5 bases, J lost 3 bases, and 10 bases stayed unmatched. Germline loops: CDR1 DFQATT, CDR2 SNEGSKA (reference sequence). The specimen sequenced was blood. This sequence was found in a girl aged 10 to 17 with multiple sclerosis. The chain is built from TRBV20-1 and TRBJ1-5; 7 bases line up with TRBD1. The CDR3 loop reads CSAHRQGDNNQPQHF. The CDR3 DNA is TGCAGTGCTCATCGACAGGGCGATAACAATCAGCCCCAGCATTTT.